The 11 T cell receptor beta chains below were found in one sample sequenced in a study of blood T cell repertoires in COVID-19 (TCRdb year 2020). The protocol used for the library was the immunoSEQ multiplex PCR assay. Not all clones reach the TCRdb copy of this immuneACCESS table, which keeps in-frame sequences only. Checked studies attribute under half of the gap to unresolved V genes and leave the rest unexplained. Here the sample has 240,000 or so clones; about 90% occur a single time. The biggest ten clones account for 0.85% to 0.95% of the sample. Sequencing was done on a sample of PBMCs or T cells enriched from blood (not recorded which). These receptors originate from a man in his fifties who had been exposed to COVID-19.

This chain connects TRBV28 to TRBJ2-7, with a possible D match to TRBD2 (6 bases). The germline CDR1 and CDR2 sequences are MDHEN and SYDVKM. V was trimmed by 6 bases and J by 3 bases, leaving 15 bases between them. This CDR3 is 14 amino acids long. The DNA for the CDR3 is TGTGCCAGCAGCCCACCGGGACTGGACTACGAGCAGTACGTC. Amino acid sequence: CASSPPGLDYEQYV.

The V gene is TRBV5-1, the J gene TRBJ1-1; a weak D match, TRBD1 (6 bases). The CDR3 loop spans 15 amino acids. The germline CDR1 and CDR2 sequences are SGHRS and YFSETQ. V gave up 3 bases and J gave up 5 bases, with 17 bases separating them. Here the CDR3 reads CASSSHLTGSTEAFF. The CDR3 nucleotides read TGCGCCAGCAGCTCCCATCTTACAGGGAGTACTGAAGCTTTCTTT.

This chain links TRBV7-2 with TRBJ2-7, with D possibly TRBD1 on 5 matching bases. Trimming stripped 1 base from V and 0 bases from J, with 7 bases between. The CDR3 covers 14 residues. Per germline, CDR1 SGHTA and CDR2 FQGNSA. This chain's CDR3 is CASSLDRSSYEQYF. The CDR3 nucleotides are TGTGCCAGCAGCTTAGACAGGTCCTCCTACGAGCAGTACTTC. Looking up the rest from reference TRBV7-2 and TRBJ2-7 gives the full variable domain: GAGVSQSPSNKVTEKGKDVELRCDPISGHTALYWYRQSLGQGLEFLIYFQGNSAPDKSGLPSDRFSAERTGGSVSTLTIQRTQQEDSAVYLCASSLDRSSYEQYFGPGTRLTVT.

The genes are TRBV11-3 and TRBJ1-1; D gene ambiguous. V dropped 5 bases and J dropped 6 bases, with 19 bases sitting between them. The CDR3 runs to 15 residues. The germline V gene has CDR1 SGHNT and CDR2 YENEEA. The CDR3 reads CASSLAGLSGAEAFF. In DNA, the CDR3 is TGTGCCAGCAGCCTCGCCGGTCTCTCTGGAGCTGAAGCTTTCTTT.

This clone was seen a single time. The chain has TRBV2 and TRBJ2-3; 7 positions match TRBD2. The CDR3 contains 15 residues. CDR1 and CDR2 (germline): SNHLY, FYNNEI. The junction had 4 bases not matched to a gene; V was cut back by 3 bases and J by 1 base. Here the CDR3 DNA reads TGTGCCAGCAGTGAGGGAAGCGGGGGCACAGATACGCAGTATTTT. It yields the protein CASSEGSGGTDTQYF.

This clone was detected only once. V and J are TRBV30 and TRBJ2-2, with TRBD2 identical over 9 bases. CDR3 length equals 16 residues. J gave up 3 bases and V 0 bases, and 5 bases lay outside the gene matches. Per the germline V gene, CDR1 is GTSNPN and CDR2 is SVGIG (reference sequence). The DNA for the CDR3 is TGTGCCTGGAGTGTAATCAGACTAGCGGACACCGGGGAGCTGTTTTTT. Encoded protein: CAWSVIRLADTGELFF.

The sample holds a few counts of this clone. V usage is TRBV6-1 and J usage is TRBJ1-2; D may be TRBD1 (6 bases). CDR1 is MNHNS and CDR2 is SASEGT in the germline V gene. Trimming took 4 bases from V and 6 from J, leaving 21 bases between them. CDR3 length: 16 residues. CDR3 DNA: TGTGCCAGCAGTGGGGTCGGTGCAGGGGATATTCATGGCTACACCTTC. It is translated as CASSGVGAGDIHGYTF.

This rearrangement joins TRBV29-1 to TRBJ1-5; D remains ambiguous. The CDR3 is made up of 14 amino acids. Trimming stripped 2 bases from V and 7 bases from J, with 15 bases between. Per the germline V gene, CDR1 is SQVTM and CDR2 is ANQGSEA. CDR3 protein: CSVEIGGLGQPQHF. CDR3 DNA sequence: TGCAGCGTTGAAATCGGCGGGCTTGGACAGCCCCAGCATTTT.

V gene TRBV5-1 combines with J gene TRBJ1-1; TRBD1 matches 7 bases. V lost 0 bases to trimming and J lost 4 bases; unmatched junction nucleotides: 12. Germline V gives CDR1 SGHRS, CDR2 YFSETQ. This CDR3 comprises 17 residues. The CDR3 sequence is CASSLVLEAGGPTEAFF. In DNA, the CDR3 is TGCGCCAGCAGCTTGGTTTTAGAGGCAGGGGGACCCACTGAAGCTTTCTTT.

The rearrangement links TRBV2 to TRBJ2-2; D unclear. There are 11 residues in the CDR3. Trimming shortened V by 7 bases and J by 5 bases, and 5 bases separated the two germline ends. Germline CDR1 is SNHLY and CDR2 is FYNNEI. The CDR3 DNA reads as TGTGCCAGCACCCTGACCGGGGAGCTGTTTTTT. It encodes CASTLTGELFF.

This chain joins TRBV30 and TRBJ2-1; the D gene is possibly TRBD2 (6 bases). The CDR3 length is 15 residues. With 0 bases removed from V and 2 bases from J, the gap between germline ends came to 11 bases. Germline CDR1 is GTSNPN and CDR2 is SVGIG (reference sequence). The CDR3 sequence is CAWSVPGGTYNEQFF. As DNA, the CDR3 is TGTGCCTGGAGTGTACCCGGGGGAACCTACAATGAGCAGTTCTTC.